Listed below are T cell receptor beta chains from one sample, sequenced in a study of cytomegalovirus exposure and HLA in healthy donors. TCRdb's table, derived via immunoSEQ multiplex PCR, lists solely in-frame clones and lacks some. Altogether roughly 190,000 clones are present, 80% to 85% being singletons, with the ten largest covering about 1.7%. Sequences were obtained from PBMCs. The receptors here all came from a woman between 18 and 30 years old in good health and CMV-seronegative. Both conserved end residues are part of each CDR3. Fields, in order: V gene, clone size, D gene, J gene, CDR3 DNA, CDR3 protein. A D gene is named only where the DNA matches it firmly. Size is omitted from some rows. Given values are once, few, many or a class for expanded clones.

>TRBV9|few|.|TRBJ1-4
TGTGCCAGCAGCAATAGGGGCAGTACTAATGAAAAACTGTTTTTT
CASSNRGSTNEKLFF
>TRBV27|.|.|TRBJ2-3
TGTGCCAGCAGTTTCGTGCGGTTTGCTGGAGATACGCAGTATTTT
CASSFVRFAGDTQYF
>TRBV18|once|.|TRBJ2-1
TGTGCCAGCTCACCAACACTAGGCTACAATGAGCAGTTCTTC
CASSPTLGYNEQFF
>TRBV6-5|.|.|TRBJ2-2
TGTGCCAGCAGTGACGGGGTCAGCACCGGGGAGCTGTTTTTT
CASSDGVSTGELFF
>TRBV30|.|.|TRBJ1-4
TGTGCCTGGAGTTGGGGGGGCGCGACCGCGAGGGAACTGTTTTTT
CAWSWGGATARELFF
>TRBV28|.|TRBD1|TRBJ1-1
TGTGCCAGCAGTTTATATTTACAGGGGGAAGCTTTCTTT
CASSLYLQGEAFF
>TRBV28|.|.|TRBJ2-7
TGTGCCAGCAGTTTGGACCGGAGGAGGTACGAGCAGTACTTC
CASSLDRRRYEQYF
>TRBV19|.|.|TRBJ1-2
TGTGCCAGTACCCTGGGGAGCTATGGCTACACCTTC
CASTLGSYGYTF
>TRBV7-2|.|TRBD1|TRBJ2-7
TGTGCCAGCGGTTCAACAGGGGGATACGAGCAGTACTTC
CASGSTGGYEQYF
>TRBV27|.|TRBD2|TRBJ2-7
TGTGCCAGCAGGGTAGCGGGCCTATTCACCTACGAGCAGTACTTC
CASRVAGLFTYEQYF
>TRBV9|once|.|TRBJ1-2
TGTGCCAGCAGCGTAGCGGTACAGGGAAAGGACTATGGCTACACCTTC
CASSVAVQGKDYGYTF
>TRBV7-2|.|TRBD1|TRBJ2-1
TGTGCCAGCAGCCCGCAACCCGGGACAGGGACATACAATGAGCAGTTCTTC
CASSPQPGTGTYNEQFF
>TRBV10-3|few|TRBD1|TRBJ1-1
TGTGCCATCAGTGAGACAGGGGAGGAAGGTGAAGCTTTCTTT
CAISETGEEGEAFF
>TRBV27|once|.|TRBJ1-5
TGTGCCAGCAGCCGCGCGGGGAATCAGCCCCAGCATTTT
CASSRAGNQPQHF
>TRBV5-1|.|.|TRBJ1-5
TGCGCCAGCAGCTTGGGGGTCGGGTCCCAGACGCCCCAGCATTTT
CASSLGVGSQTPQHF
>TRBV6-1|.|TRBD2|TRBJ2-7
TGTGCCAGCAGTGAAGGCGGGAGTAGATACGAGCAGTACTTC
CASSEGGSRYEQYF
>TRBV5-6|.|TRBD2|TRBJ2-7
TGTGCCAGCAGCTTGGTTACTAGCGGGTACACCTACGAGCAGTACTTC
CASSLVTSGYTYEQYF
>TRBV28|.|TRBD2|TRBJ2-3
TGTGCCAGCAGTACTTCCGGGACTAGCGGCACAGATACGCAGTATTTT
CASSTSGTSGTDTQYF
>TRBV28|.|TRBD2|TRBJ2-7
TGTGCCAGCAGTTTAAGGAGCGGGAGTGTCTACGAGCAGTACTTC
CASSLRSGSVYEQYF